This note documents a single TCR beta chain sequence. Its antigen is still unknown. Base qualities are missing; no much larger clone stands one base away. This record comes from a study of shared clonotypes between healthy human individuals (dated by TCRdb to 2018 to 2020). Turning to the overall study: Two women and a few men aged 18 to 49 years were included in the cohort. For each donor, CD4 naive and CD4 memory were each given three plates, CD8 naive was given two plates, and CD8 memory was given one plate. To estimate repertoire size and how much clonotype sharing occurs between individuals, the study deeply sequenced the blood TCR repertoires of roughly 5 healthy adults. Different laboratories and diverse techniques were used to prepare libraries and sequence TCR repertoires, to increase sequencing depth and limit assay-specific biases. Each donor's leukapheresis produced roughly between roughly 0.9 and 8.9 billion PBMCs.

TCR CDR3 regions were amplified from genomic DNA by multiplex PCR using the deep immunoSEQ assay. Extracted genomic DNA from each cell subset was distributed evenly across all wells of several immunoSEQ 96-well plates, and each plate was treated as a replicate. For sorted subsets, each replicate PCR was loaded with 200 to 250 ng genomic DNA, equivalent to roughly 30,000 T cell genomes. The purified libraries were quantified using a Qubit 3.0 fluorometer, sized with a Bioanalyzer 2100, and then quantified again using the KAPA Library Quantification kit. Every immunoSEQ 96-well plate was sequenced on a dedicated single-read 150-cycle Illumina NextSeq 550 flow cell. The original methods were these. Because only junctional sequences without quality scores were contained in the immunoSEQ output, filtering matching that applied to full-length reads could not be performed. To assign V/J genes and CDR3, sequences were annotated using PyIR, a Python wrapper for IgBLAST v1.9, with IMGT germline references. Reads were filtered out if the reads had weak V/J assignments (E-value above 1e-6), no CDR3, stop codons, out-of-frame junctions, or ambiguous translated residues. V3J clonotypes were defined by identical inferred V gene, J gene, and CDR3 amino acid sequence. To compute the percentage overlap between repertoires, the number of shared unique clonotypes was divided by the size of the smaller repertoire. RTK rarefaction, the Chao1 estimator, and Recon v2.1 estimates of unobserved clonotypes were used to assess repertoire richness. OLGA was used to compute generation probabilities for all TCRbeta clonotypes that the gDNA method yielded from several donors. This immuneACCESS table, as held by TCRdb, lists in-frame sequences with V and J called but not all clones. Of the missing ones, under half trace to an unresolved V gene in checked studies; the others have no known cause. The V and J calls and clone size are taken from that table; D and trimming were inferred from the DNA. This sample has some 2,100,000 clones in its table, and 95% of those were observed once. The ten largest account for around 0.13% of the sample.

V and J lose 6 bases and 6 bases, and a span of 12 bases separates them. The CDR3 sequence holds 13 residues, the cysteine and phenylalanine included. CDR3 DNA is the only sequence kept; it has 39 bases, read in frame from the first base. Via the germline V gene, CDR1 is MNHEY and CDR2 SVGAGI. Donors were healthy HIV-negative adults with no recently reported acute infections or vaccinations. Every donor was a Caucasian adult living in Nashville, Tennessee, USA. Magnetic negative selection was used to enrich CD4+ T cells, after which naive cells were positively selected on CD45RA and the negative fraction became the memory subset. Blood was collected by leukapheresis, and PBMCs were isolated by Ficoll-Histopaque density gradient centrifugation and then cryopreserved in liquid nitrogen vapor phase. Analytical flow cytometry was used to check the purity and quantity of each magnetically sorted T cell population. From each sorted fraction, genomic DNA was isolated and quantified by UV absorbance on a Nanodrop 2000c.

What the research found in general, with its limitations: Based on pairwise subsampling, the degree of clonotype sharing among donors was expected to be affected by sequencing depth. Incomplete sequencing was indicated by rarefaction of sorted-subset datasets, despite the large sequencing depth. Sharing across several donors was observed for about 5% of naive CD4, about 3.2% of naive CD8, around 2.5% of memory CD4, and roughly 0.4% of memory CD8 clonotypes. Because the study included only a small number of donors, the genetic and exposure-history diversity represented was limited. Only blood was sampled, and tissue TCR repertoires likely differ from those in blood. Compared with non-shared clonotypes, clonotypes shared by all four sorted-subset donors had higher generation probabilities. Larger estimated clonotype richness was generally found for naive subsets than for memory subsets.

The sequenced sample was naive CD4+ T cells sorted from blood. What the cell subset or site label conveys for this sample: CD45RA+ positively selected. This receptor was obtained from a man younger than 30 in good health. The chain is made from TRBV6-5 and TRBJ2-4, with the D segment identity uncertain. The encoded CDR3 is CASSSADVNIQYF. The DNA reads TGTGCCAGCAGCTCCGCGGACGTAAACATTCAGTACTTC.